The 12 T cell receptor beta chains below were found in one sample sequenced in a study of T cells in localized non-small cell lung cancer. Sequencing used immunoSEQ multiplex PCR; TCRdb keeps in-frame clones, though not all of them. Of roughly 1,500 clones in the sample, 34% were seen once. The starting material was normal lung tissue next to the tumor, obtained before any cancer treatment. The receptor source for this set is a male donor at least 60 years old with stage I squamous cell lung carcinoma.

The chain uses TRBV6-8 and TRBJ2-7; 9 positions agree with TRBD2. Germline values: CDR1 MNHGY, CDR2 SAAAGT. CDR3 length: 14 amino acids. V lost 6 bases to trimming and J lost 1 base; unmatched junction nucleotides: 4. Written as DNA, the CDR3 is TGTGCCAGCAGCTTTAGCGGGAGTTCCTACGAGCAGTACTTC. Translating it yields CASSFSGSSYEQYF.

The gene calls are TRBV11-3 and TRBJ2-1; 12 nucleotides match TRBD2. CDR1 is SGHNT and CDR2 is YENEEA in the germline V gene. This CDR3 comprises 17 residues. V shed 1 base and J 8 bases; nucleotides not matched to a gene: 9. In nucleotides, the CDR3 is TGTGCCAGCAGCTTAGTACTAGCGGGAGGACCCGAAGATGAGCAGTTCTTC. It translates to CASSLVLAGGPEDEQFF.

The sample holds many counts of this clone. Partial CDR3 DNA: TGTGCCAGCAGTGAAGCGAGGGAGCTTGGCTACACC. Translation gives CASSEARELGYT. The whole CDR3 sequence is CASSEARELGYTF. The rearrangement joins TRBV6-1 to TRBJ1-2; no reliable D call. The CDR3 extends 1 residue past the end of the read, so its final part is completed from the germline J gene. V lost 0 bases, J lost 7 bases, and 9 bases lay in between. The CDR3 totals 13 residues. The germline V gene encodes CDR1 MNHNS and CDR2 SASEGT.

The rearrangement uses TRBV18 and TRBJ2-1; 13 bases fit TRBD2. Germline V gene lookup returns CDR1 KGHSH and CDR2 LQKENI. This CDR3 comprises 17 residues. Trimming removed 0 bases from V and 3 bases from J; junction bases left unmatched: 2. The DNA for the CDR3 is TGTGCCAGCTCACCACCGGGACTAGCGGGGAACTACAATGAGCAGTTCTTC. Translated: CASSPPGLAGNYNEQFF.

This clone showed up just a few times. CDR3 sequence reads: CASSLSGLDYEQYF. The DNA for the CDR3 is TGTGCCAGCAGTTTATCCGGGTTAGATTACGAGCAGTACTTC. The chain carries TRBV28 and TRBJ2-7; D gene unclear. The length of the CDR3 is 14 residues. Trimming took 1 base from V and 4 from J, leaving 11 bases between them. Germline V CDR1 and CDR2: MDHEN, SYDVKM.

By share, this clone counts as large (0.1 to 1%). The rearrangement joins TRBV1 to TRBJ2-1; TRBD1, as called in the table, went unchecked against the DNA. TRBV1 is a pseudogene segment. The CDR3 length is 18 residues. In nucleotides, the CDR3 is TGCACCAGCAGCCAAGATATAAAGGTCTCAGGCCCCTACAATGAGCAGTTCTTC. Protein: CTSSQDIKVSGPYNEQFF.

By its share, this clone is medium-sized (0.01 to 0.1%). V gene TRBV6-7 combines with J gene TRBJ2-5; D not certain. TRBV6-7 is an open reading frame whose function is uncertain. V lost 5 bases, J lost 2 bases, and 3 bases lay in between. This CDR3 comprises 11 residues. The CDR3 spells CASSEQETQYF. The DNA of the CDR3 is TGTGCCAGCAGTGAACAAGAGACCCAGTACTTC.

This clone was observed a single time. Compared with germline, one end of the junction differs, possibly owing to a read error. The rearrangement uses TRBV18 and TRBJ1-4; D gene unclear. Germline lookup yields CDR1 KGHSH and CDR2 LQKENI. The CDR3 loop spans 15 amino acids. DNA for the CDR3: TGTGCCAGCTCAGGGCCGCTGGCCGCTAATGAAAAATTGTTTTTT. Amino acid sequence: CASSGPLAANEKLFF.

This clone is medium-sized. This chain links TRBV11-3 with TRBJ2-7, with 10 bases aligning to TRBD2. The CDR3 covers 14 residues. Germline loops: CDR1 SGHNT, CDR2 YENEEA. Losses at the gene ends were 5 bases for V and 4 bases for J; bases not matched to a gene: 5. In DNA, the CDR3 is TGTGCCAGCAGCGAAGCGGGAGGGCCGTACGAGCAGTACTTC. Amino acids: CASSEAGGPYEQYF.

The chain links TRBV19 to TRBJ1-1, with 9 bases that match TRBD1. The CDR3 length is 16 residues. Germline CDR1 is LNHDA and CDR2 is SQIVND (reference sequence). The J segment lost 6 bases and the V segment lost 4 bases, leaving 12 bases of the junction unmatched. CDR3 residues: CASSSRTGERGAEAFF. The CDR3 DNA sequence: TGTGCCAGTAGTAGCCGGACAGGGGAAAGGGGGGCTGAAGCTTTCTTT.

Remarks on this clone: One end of the junction fails to match germline, which may point to a read error. The rearrangement uses TRBV19 and TRBJ2-3; 9 positions match TRBD1. The CDR3 runs 16 residues. Germline V gene lookup returns CDR1 LNHDA and CDR2 SQIVND (reference sequence). The CDR3 DNA reads TGTGCCAGTAGTGCACGACAGGGGGGGGACACAGATATGCAGTATTTT. This gives the protein CASSARQGGDTDMQYF.

This clone was counted a few times. Relative to the germline gene, one junction end is altered; a read error may explain this. The chain links TRBV11-3 to TRBJ2-3; D perhaps matches TRBD2 (5 bases). The CDR3 covers 14 residues. Per the germline V gene, CDR1 is SGHNT and CDR2 is YENEEA. CDR3 nucleotides: TGTGCTAGCAGCTTAGTTGGACTCACAGATACGCAGTATTTT. This sequence encodes CASSLVGLTDTQYF.